The T cell receptor beta chain described here comes from a study of blood T cell repertoires in COVID-19. Study-level background: Sites in the United States, Italy and Spain provided acute and convalescent COVID-19 samples.

Only one count was recorded for this clone. Original analysis: How many nucleated cells were present was estimated from reference gene primer amplification. Assay used: immunoSEQ multiplex PCR; TCRdb lists only in-frame clones, some missing. D and trimming come from the DNA, and the V and J calls and clone size come from that table. Seen here are some 240,000 clones, 85% observed once, and the top ten hold less than 8.5%. Recruits, aged roughly 18 to 100 years, lived in roughly 22 US areas. The CDR3 has 17 residues. Germline V gives CDR1 SGHAT, CDR2 FQNNGV. V lost 1 base to trimming and J lost 5 bases; unmatched junction nucleotides: 7.

This chain links TRBV11-2 with TRBJ2-3; TRBD2 matches at 12 bases. The clonotype originates from a woman in her 50s who had been exposed to COVID-19. The sample comprised PBMCs or T cells enriched from blood (not recorded which). The CDR3, as DNA: TGTGCCAGCAGCTTAGCCCCTAGCGGGGGGGCTAGAGATACGCAGTATTTT. Translated, it gives CASSLAPSGGARDTQYF.